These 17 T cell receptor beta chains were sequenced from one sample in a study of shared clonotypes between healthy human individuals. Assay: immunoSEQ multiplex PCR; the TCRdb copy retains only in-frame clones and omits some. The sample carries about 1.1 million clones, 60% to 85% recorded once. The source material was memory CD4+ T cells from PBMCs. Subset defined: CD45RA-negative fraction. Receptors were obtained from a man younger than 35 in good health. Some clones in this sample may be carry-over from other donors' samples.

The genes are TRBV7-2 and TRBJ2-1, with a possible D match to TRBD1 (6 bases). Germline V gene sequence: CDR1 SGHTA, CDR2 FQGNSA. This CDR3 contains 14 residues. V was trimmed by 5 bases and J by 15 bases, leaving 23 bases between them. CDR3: CASSADWTAPNLFF. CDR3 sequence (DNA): TGTGCCAGCAGCGCCGATTGGACAGCCCCCAATCTGTTCTTC.

The CDR3 protein is CASSYPWDPRPQHF. The CDR3 region has the DNA TGTGCCAGCAGTTATCCCTGGGACCCTAGGCCCCAGCATTTT. The chain is built from TRBV6-5 and TRBJ1-5; TRBD1 might be the D (5 bases). This CDR3 spans 14 amino acids. Germline CDR1 and CDR2: MNHEY and SVGAGI. Trimming shortened V by 3 bases and J by 9 bases, and 15 bases separated the two germline ends.

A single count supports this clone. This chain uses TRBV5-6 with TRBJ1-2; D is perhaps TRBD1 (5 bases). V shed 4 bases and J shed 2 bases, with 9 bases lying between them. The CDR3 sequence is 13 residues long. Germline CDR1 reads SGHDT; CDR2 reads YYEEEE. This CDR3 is CASSGGRNYGYTF. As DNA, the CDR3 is TGTGCCAGCAGCGGGGGGAGGAACTATGGCTACACCTTC. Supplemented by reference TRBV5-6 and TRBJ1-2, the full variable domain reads DAGVTQSPTHLIKTRGQQVTLRCSPKSGHDTVSWYQQALGQGPQFIFQYYEEEERQRGNFPDRFSGHQFPNYSSELNVNALLLGDSALYLCASSGGRNYGYTFGSGTRLTVV.

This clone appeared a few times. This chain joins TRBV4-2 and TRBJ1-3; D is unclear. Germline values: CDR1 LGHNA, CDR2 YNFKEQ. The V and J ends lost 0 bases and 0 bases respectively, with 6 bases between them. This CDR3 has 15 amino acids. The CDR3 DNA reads TGTGCCAGCAGCCAAGATCCCTCCTCTGGAAACACCATATATTTT. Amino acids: CASSQDPSSGNTIYF.

CDR3 in DNA: TGCGCCAGCAGCAAAACAGGGATCCTGGAGGGCGAGCAGTACTTC. Translating it yields CASSKTGILEGEQYF. The chain recombines TRBV5-1 with TRBJ2-7; the D gene could be TRBD1 or TRBD2 (6 bases each). The CDR3 runs to 15 residues. Trimming took 4 bases from V and 6 from J, leaving 20 bases between them. Germline CDR1 and CDR2: SGHRS and YFSETQ. Variable domain in full (rest from reference TRBV5-1 and TRBJ2-7): KAGVTQTPRYLIKTRGQQVTLSCSPISGHRSVSWYQQTPGQGLQFLFEYFSETQRNKGNFPGRFSGRQFSNSRSEMNVSTLELGDSALYLCASSKTGILEGEQYFGPGTRLTVT.

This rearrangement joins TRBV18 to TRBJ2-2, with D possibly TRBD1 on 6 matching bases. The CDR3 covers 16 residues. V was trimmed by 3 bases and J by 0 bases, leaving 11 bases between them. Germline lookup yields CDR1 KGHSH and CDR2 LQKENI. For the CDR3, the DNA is TGTGCCAGCTCACCTATCGGGACAACGAACACCGGGGAGCTGTTTTTT. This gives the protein CASSPIGTTNTGELFF.

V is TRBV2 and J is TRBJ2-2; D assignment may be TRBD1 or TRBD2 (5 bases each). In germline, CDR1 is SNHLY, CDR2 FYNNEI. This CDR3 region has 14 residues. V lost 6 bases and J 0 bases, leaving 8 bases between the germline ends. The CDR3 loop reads CASRGDANTGELFF. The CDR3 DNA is TGTGCCAGCAGGGGGGACGCGAACACCGGGGAGCTGTTTTTT. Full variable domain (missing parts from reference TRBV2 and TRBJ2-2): EPEVTQTPSHQVTQMGQEVILRCVPISNHLYFYWYRQILGQKVEFLVSFYNNEISEKSEIFDDQFSVERPDGSNFTLKIRSTKLEDSAMYFCASRGDANTGELFFGEGSRLTVL.

The CDR3 reads CASSQGPGGGGGNEQFF. CDR3 sequence (DNA): TGTGCCAGCAGCCAAGGACCTGGCGGAGGGGGCGGGAATGAGCAGTTCTTC. V usage is TRBV14 and J usage is TRBJ2-1; tentatively, D is TRBD1 (7 bases). Germline V gene data show CDR1 as SGHDN and CDR2 as FVKESK. V dropped 1 base and J dropped 7 bases, with 20 bases sitting between them. This CDR3 contains 17 residues.

CDR3 in amino acids: CASSPIRTGSADTQYF. The CDR3, as DNA: TGTGCCAGCAGCCCAATTCGGACAGGATCCGCAGATACGCAGTATTTT. The chain is built from TRBV28 and TRBJ2-3; the match to TRBD1 covers 7 bases. Trimming removed 6 bases from V and 4 bases from J; junction bases left unmatched: 13. Germline assignment: CDR1 MDHEN and CDR2 SYDVKM. This CDR3 contains 16 residues.

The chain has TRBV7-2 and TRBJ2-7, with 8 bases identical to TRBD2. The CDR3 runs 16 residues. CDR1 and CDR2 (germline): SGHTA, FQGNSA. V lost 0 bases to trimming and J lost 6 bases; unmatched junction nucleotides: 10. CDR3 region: CASSLAISLAGSEQYF. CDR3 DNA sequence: TGTGCCAGCAGCTTAGCGATCTCCCTAGCGGGTAGCGAGCAGTACTTC. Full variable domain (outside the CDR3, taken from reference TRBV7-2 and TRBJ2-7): GAGVSQSPSNKVTEKGKDVELRCDPISGHTALYWYRQSLGQGLEFLIYFQGNSAPDKSGLPSDRFSAERTGGSVSTLTIQRTQQEDSAVYLCASSLAISLAGSEQYFGPGTRLTVT.

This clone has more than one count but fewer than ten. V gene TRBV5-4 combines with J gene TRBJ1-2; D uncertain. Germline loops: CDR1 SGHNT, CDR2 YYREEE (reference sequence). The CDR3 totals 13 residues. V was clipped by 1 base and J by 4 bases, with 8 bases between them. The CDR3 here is CASSLPVTYGYTF. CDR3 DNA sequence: TGTGCCAGCAGCTTGCCAGTCACCTATGGCTACACCTTC.

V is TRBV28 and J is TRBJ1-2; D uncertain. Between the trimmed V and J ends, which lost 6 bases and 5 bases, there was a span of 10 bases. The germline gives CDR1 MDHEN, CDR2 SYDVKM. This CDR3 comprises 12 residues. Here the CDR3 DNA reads TGTGCCAGCAGGAGGGAATCATATGGCTACACCTTC. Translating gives CASRRESYGYTF.

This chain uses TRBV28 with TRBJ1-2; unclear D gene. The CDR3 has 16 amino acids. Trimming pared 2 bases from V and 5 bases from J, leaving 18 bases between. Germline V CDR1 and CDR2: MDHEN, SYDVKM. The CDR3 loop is CASSLRRAMGLYGYTF. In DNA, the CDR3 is TGTGCCAGCAGTTTACGGAGGGCGATGGGTTTGTATGGCTACACCTTC.

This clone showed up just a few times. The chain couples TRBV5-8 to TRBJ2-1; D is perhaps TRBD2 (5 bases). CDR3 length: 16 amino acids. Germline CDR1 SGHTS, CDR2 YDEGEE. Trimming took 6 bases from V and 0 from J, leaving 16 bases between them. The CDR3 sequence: CASISPGRSSYNEQFF. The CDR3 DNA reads TGTGCCAGCATCTCCCCGGGGAGAAGCTCCTACAATGAGCAGTTCTTC.

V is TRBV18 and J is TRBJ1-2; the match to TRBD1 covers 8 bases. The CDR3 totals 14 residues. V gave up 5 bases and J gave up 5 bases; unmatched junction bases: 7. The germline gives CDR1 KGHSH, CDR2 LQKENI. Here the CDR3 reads CASSNGQGDYGYTF. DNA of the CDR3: TGTGCCAGCTCAAACGGACAGGGTGATTATGGCTACACCTTC. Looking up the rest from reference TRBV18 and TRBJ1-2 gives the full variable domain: NAGVMQNPRHLVRRRGQEARLRCSPMKGHSHVYWYRQLPEEGLKFMVYLQKENIIDESGMPKERFSAEFPKEGPSILRIQQVVRGDSAAYFCASSNGQGDYGYTFGSGTRLTVV.

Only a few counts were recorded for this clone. The CDR3 nucleotides read TGTGCCAGCAGCTTAGGGCCTAGCGGGGGATACTACGAGCAGTACTTC. The encoded protein is CASSLGPSGGYYEQYF. This chain links TRBV7-2 with TRBJ2-7; TRBD2 agrees at 10 bases. The germline gives CDR1 SGHTA, CDR2 FQGNSA. This CDR3 has 16 amino acids. J was trimmed by 3 bases and V by 1 base; bases with no gene match: 6.

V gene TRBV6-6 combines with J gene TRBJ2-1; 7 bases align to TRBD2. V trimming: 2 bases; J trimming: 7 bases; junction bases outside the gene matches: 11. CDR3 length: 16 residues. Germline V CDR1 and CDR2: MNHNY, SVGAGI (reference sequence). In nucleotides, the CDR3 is TGTGCCAGCAGTTACCCGAGGGGCGGGAGTGGGAATGAGCAGTTCTTC. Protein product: CASSYPRGGSGNEQFF.